Below, 10 T cell receptor beta chains from the same sample are listed, as sequenced in a study of shared clonotypes between healthy human individuals (dated by TCRdb to between 2020 and 2021). CD8 naive samples were CD45RO-negative cells positively selected for CCR7, giving a CD45RA+CCR7+ population that excluded TemRA cells. Library preparation used the immunoSEQ multiplex PCR assay. As stored in TCRdb, this immuneACCESS dataset retains in-frame rearrangements with V and J assigned. A fraction of the clones does not appear; measured against another copy, unresolved V genes explain less than half of the discrepancy, and the remainder lacks a known reason. The sample table holds 750,000 to 1,000,000 clones, of which around 93% were seen once. More than 20% of the sample comes from the top ten. Sequencing was carried out using naive CD8+ T cells sorted from blood. This specimen's cell subset or site label, per the study, means: CD45RA+CCR7+. The receptor set was obtained from a man younger than 45 in good health.

DNA of the CDR3: TGTGCCAGCAGTTACGTGTTCGGGGAGAGCACAGATACGCAGTATTTT. Residues: CASSYVFGESTDTQYF. V usage is TRBV6-5 and J usage is TRBJ2-3; possibly TRBD2 for D (5 bases). V gave up 2 bases and J gave up 0 bases, with 12 bases separating them. Germline V gene lookup returns CDR1 MNHEY and CDR2 SVGAGI. The CDR3 consists of 16 residues.

The gene calls are TRBV5-1 and TRBJ2-3; perhaps TRBD2 as D (5 bases). CDR1 is SGHRS, CDR2 YFSETQ, per germline. V was shortened by 4 bases and J by 0 bases, with 18 bases between the two germline ends. This CDR3 comprises 17 residues. CDR3 amino acids: CASSMRWPGDSTDTQYF. CDR3 sequence (DNA): TGCGCCAGCAGCATGAGGTGGCCCGGGGATAGCACAGATACGCAGTATTTT. Full variable domain (remainder filled in from reference TRBV5-1 and TRBJ2-3): KAGVTQTPRYLIKTRGQQVTLSCSPISGHRSVSWYQQTPGQGLQFLFEYFSETQRNKGNFPGRFSGRQFSNSRSEMNVSTLELGDSALYLCASSMRWPGDSTDTQYFGPGTRLTVL.

V and J are TRBV30 and TRBJ1-2, with a weak D call TRBD1 (5 bases). Looked up from germline, CDR1 is GTSNPN and CDR2 is SVGIG (reference sequence). The length of the CDR3 is 17 residues. V lost 3 bases and J lost 4, with 24 bases in between. The DNA of the CDR3 is TGTGCCTGGAGCGACAAGTTAGGGGCGAGCCAAAGCTATGGCTACACCTTC. Residues: CAWSDKLGASQSYGYTF.

The chain is built from TRBV27 and TRBJ2-1, with TRBD2 matching 8 bases. Trimming removed 2 bases from V and 5 bases from J; junction bases left unmatched: 2. This CDR3 has 14 amino acids. The germline V gene has CDR1 MNHEY and CDR2 SMNVEV (reference sequence). The CDR3, as DNA: TGTGCCAGCAGTTTAGCGGGAGGAGACAATGAGCAGTTCTTC. Its translation is CASSLAGGDNEQFF.

This sequence joins TRBV9 and TRBJ2-1, with D unclear. Germline lookup yields CDR1 SGDLS and CDR2 YYNGEE. The V end was cut by 0 bases, the J end by 8 bases, with 6 bases between. There are 12 residues in the CDR3. As DNA, the CDR3 is TGTGCCAGCAGCGTAGTAAGGGATGAGCAGTTCTTC. It translates to CASSVVRDEQFF.

About this clone: The sample holds other DNA sequences that translate to the same CDR3. The J gene is TRBJ2-7, the V gene TRBV5-6, with 7 bases identical to TRBD2. J gave up 7 bases and V 2 bases, and 3 bases lay outside the gene matches. The germline gives CDR1 SGHDT, CDR2 YYEEEE. This CDR3 has 12 amino acids. DNA for the CDR3: TGTGCCAGCAGCTTAGGAGCGGGAGAGCAGTACTTC. This gives the protein CASSLGAGEQYF.

The rearrangement joins TRBV2 to TRBJ1-2, with D possibly matching TRBD1 (5 bases). The V and J ends lost 2 bases and 12 bases respectively, with 16 bases between them. This CDR3 spans 13 amino acids. Germline values: CDR1 SNHLY, CDR2 FYNNEI. The CDR3 is CASSESGAIGDTF. The CDR3, as DNA: TGTGCCAGCAGTGAATCTGGGGCCATAGGGGACACCTTC.

V usage is TRBV2 and J usage is TRBJ2-5; 8 bases agree with TRBD2. J gave up 4 bases and V 7 bases, and 11 bases lay outside the gene matches. There are 15 residues in the CDR3. From germline, CDR1 is SNHLY and CDR2 FYNNEI. Here the CDR3 reads CASKKRSGGVETQYF. CDR3 coding DNA: TGTGCCAGCAAGAAACGCTCGGGGGGGGTAGAGACCCAGTACTTC.

The CDR3 reads CASSQDRGRVDGYTF. The DNA of the CDR3 is TGCGCCAGCAGCCAAGATAGGGGCAGGGTAGATGGCTACACCTTC. The chain employs TRBV4-3 and TRBJ1-2; maybe TRBD1 (5 bases). The CDR3 length is 15 residues. The germline V gene encodes CDR1 LGHNA and CDR2 YSLEER. V was cut by 0 bases and J by 6 bases, with 14 bases left in between.

The rearrangement links TRBV27 to TRBJ2-2; 8 nucleotides align to TRBD1. Germline V CDR1 and CDR2: MNHEY, SMNVEV (reference sequence). This CDR3 has 15 residues. J gave up 8 bases and V 1 base, and 6 bases lay outside the gene matches. The DNA of the CDR3 is TGTGCCAGCAGTTTATGGCAGGGGGCTGGTGGGGAGCTGTTTTTT. The encoded protein is CASSLWQGAGGELFF.